The rows below give T cell receptor beta chains drawn from one sample of a study of blood T cell repertoires in COVID-19. Clones were sequenced by immunoSEQ multiplex PCR, and TCRdb holds only the in-frame ones, with some missing. This sample has approximately 290,000 clones, with approximately 85% found just once. The sample consisted of peripheral blood. The source of these receptors is a human donor with COVID-19, enrolled during active disease. The donor label of this sample is uncertain. The CDR3 runs from the conserved cysteine through the conserved F or W. D genes are given only for firm matches. The size field is filled for only some rows; it gives once, few, many or a size class.

d_gene: NA
abundance: NA
v_gene: TRBV12-3/TRBV12-4
j_gene: TRBJ1-5
CDR3nt: TGTGCCAGCAGCTCAGACAGATACCAGCCCCAGCATTTT
CDR3aa: CASSSDRYQPQHF

d_gene: NA
abundance: NA
v_gene: TRBV28
j_gene: TRBJ1-5
CDR3nt: TGTGCCAGCAGTGCCTTGTTTCTGGGGAGGCGCAATCAGCCCCAGCATTTT
CDR3aa: CASSALFLGRRNQPQHF

d_gene: TRBD2
abundance: NA
v_gene: TRBV6-4
j_gene: TRBJ2-5
CDR3nt: TGTGCCAGCAGCCGCTCTAGCGGGACCCAAGAGACCCAGTACTTC
CDR3aa: CASSRSSGTQETQYF

d_gene: TRBD2
abundance: NA
v_gene: TRBV27
j_gene: TRBJ2-1
CDR3nt: TGTGCCAGCAGTGGGACTAGCGGGAGGGGGTCCTACAATGAGCAGTTCTTC
CDR3aa: CASSGTSGRGSYNEQFF

d_gene: NA
abundance: once
v_gene: TRBV21-1
j_gene: TRBJ1-2
CDR3nt: TGTGCCAGCAGCAAAGCTACGAGGACAAATACCTATGGCTACACCTTC
CDR3aa: CASSKATRTNTYGYTF

d_gene: TRBD2
abundance: NA
v_gene: TRBV19
j_gene: TRBJ2-1
CDR3nt: TGTGCCAGTAGTATAGCCTCAGTAGCGGGGGCTCTCCTCCATGAGCAGTTCTTC
CDR3aa: CASSIASVAGALLHEQFF

d_gene: TRBD2
abundance: NA
v_gene: TRBV28
j_gene: TRBJ2-7
CDR3nt: TGTGCCAGCAGTTTACCCGGGACTAGCGGGCTCGAGCAGTACTTC
CDR3aa: CASSLPGTSGLEQYF

d_gene: NA
abundance: NA
v_gene: TRBV11-3
j_gene: TRBJ2-7
CDR3nt: TGTGCCAGCACTCCGGGACATTTTCTCTACGAGCAGTACTTC
CDR3aa: CASTPGHFLYEQYF

d_gene: NA
abundance: NA
v_gene: TRBV19
j_gene: TRBJ1-2
CDR3nt: TGTGCCAGTAGTATTGGAGCGGGAGCAGACTATGGCTACACCTTC
CDR3aa: CASSIGAGADYGYTF

d_gene: NA
abundance: NA
v_gene: TRBV10-2
j_gene: TRBJ1-5
CDR3nt: TGCGCCAGCAGAAGCAGTGGACTGAATCAGCCCCAGCATTTT
CDR3aa: CASRSSGLNQPQHF

d_gene: TRBD1
abundance: once
v_gene: TRBV29-1
j_gene: TRBJ1-2
CDR3nt: TGCAGCGTACGACCCGGGACAGGGGGCGTCGGCTACACCTTC
CDR3aa: CSVRPGTGGVGYTF

d_gene: TRBD1
abundance: many
v_gene: TRBV14
j_gene: TRBJ2-7
CDR3nt: TGTGCCAGCAGCAGTTTCCGGGACAGGGCCTACGAGCAGTACTTC
CDR3aa: CASSSFRDRAYEQYF

d_gene: TRBD2
abundance: NA
v_gene: TRBV7-3
j_gene: TRBJ2-1
CDR3nt: TGTGCCAGCAGCCTATTAGCGGGAACCTACAATGAGCAGTTCTTC
CDR3aa: CASSLLAGTYNEQFF

d_gene: NA
abundance: NA
v_gene: TRBV18
j_gene: TRBJ1-1
CDR3nt: TGTGCCAGCCGGGAAGTAGTGTCCGGTGGGAACACTGAAGCTTTCTTT
CDR3aa: CASREVVSGGNTEAFF

d_gene: TRBD2
abundance: NA
v_gene: TRBV28
j_gene: TRBJ2-7
CDR3nt: TGTGCCAGCATCCTGGGGGGGGTCGGCGAGCAGTACTTC
CDR3aa: CASILGGVGEQYF

d_gene: TRBD1
abundance: NA
v_gene: TRBV5-1
j_gene: TRBJ2-7
CDR3nt: TGCGCCAGCAGCTTCGGGGACAGGGGGTCCTACGAGCAGTACTTC
CDR3aa: CASSFGDRGSYEQYF

d_gene: TRBD1
abundance: NA
v_gene: TRBV27
j_gene: TRBJ1-2
CDR3nt: TGTGCCAGCAGGCCTCTACAGGGGGCTTCGGGAGGCTACACCTTC
CDR3aa: CASRPLQGASGGYTF

d_gene: NA
abundance: once
v_gene: TRBV6-5
j_gene: TRBJ2-5
CDR3nt: TGTGCCAGCATCGACGCAGGGACACCGGGGGAGACCCAGTACTTC
CDR3aa: CASIDAGTPGETQYF

d_gene: NA
abundance: NA
v_gene: TRBV28
j_gene: TRBJ2-7
CDR3nt: TGTGCCAGCTCAATAGCGGCGGGGACGGACGAGCAGTACTTC
CDR3aa: CASSIAAGTDEQYF

d_gene: TRBD2
abundance: NA
v_gene: TRBV6-5
j_gene: TRBJ2-1
CDR3nt: TGTGCCAGCAGTTCCCTAGCGGGAGTTTGGAATGAGCAGTTCTTC
CDR3aa: CASSSLAGVWNEQFF

d_gene: NA
abundance: NA
v_gene: TRBV20-1
j_gene: TRBJ2-1
CDR3nt: TGCAGTGCTAGAGTCGTAAATGAGCAGTTCTTC
CDR3aa: CSARVVNEQFF

d_gene: TRBD2
abundance: NA
v_gene: TRBV28
j_gene: TRBJ2-7
CDR3nt: TGTGCCAGCAGCACTCCGGGACTAGCGTATCGCGAGCAGTACTTC
CDR3aa: CASSTPGLAYREQYF

d_gene: NA
abundance: NA
v_gene: TRBV28
j_gene: TRBJ1-2
CDR3nt: TGTGCCAGCAGACCCAACAGGGCCCTCTATGGCTACACCTTC
CDR3aa: CASRPNRALYGYTF

d_gene: TRBD1
abundance: NA
v_gene: TRBV7-9
j_gene: TRBJ1-2
CDR3nt: TGTGCCAGCAGCATCGGGACAGGGGCTTCGGGTGGCTACACCTTC
CDR3aa: CASSIGTGASGGYTF

d_gene: NA
abundance: NA
v_gene: TRBV11-2
j_gene: TRBJ1-1
CDR3nt: TGTGCCAGCAGCTGGGGCAGGGGACGAACTGAAGCTTTCTTT
CDR3aa: CASSWGRGRTEAFF

d_gene: NA
abundance: NA
v_gene: TRBV5-1
j_gene: TRBJ2-7
CDR3nt: TGCGCCAGCAGCTTGGAAGGGGGACCCCGGGAGCAGTACTTC
CDR3aa: CASSLEGGPREQYF

d_gene: NA
abundance: NA
v_gene: TRBV28
j_gene: TRBJ1-4
CDR3nt: TGTGCCAGCAGCTTTGCAACTAATGAAAAACTGTTTTTT
CDR3aa: CASSFATNEKLFF

d_gene: TRBD1
abundance: NA
v_gene: TRBV19
j_gene: TRBJ1-2
CDR3nt: TGTGCCAGTAGTATCGGGACAGGGCCCTATGGCTACACCTTC
CDR3aa: CASSIGTGPYGYTF

d_gene: NA
abundance: NA
v_gene: TRBV5-5
j_gene: TRBJ2-7
CDR3nt: TGTGCCAGCAGCTTGCCCTTAAACTCCTACGAGCAGTACTTC
CDR3aa: CASSLPLNSYEQYF

d_gene: TRBD1
abundance: NA
v_gene: TRBV13
j_gene: TRBJ2-4
CDR3nt: TGTGCCAGCAGCTTATCCCGGGACAGAAACATTCAGTACTTC
CDR3aa: CASSLSRDRNIQYF

d_gene: TRBD1
abundance: NA
v_gene: TRBV19
j_gene: TRBJ2-7
CDR3nt: TGTGCCAGTAGTGAAACAGGGGGCCCCCTCTCCTACGAGCAGTACTTC
CDR3aa: CASSETGGPLSYEQYF

d_gene: NA
abundance: NA
v_gene: TRBV6-2/TRBV6-3
j_gene: TRBJ1-5
CDR3nt: TGTGCCAGCAGTTACTCGAGTCTGAGAAATCAGCCCCAGCATTTT
CDR3aa: CASSYSSLRNQPQHF

d_gene: NA
abundance: NA
v_gene: TRBV18
j_gene: TRBJ1-1
CDR3nt: TGTGCCAGCTCACCAATGAGGGACATGAACACTGAAGCTTTCTTT
CDR3aa: CASSPMRDMNTEAFF

d_gene: TRBD2
abundance: NA
v_gene: TRBV29-1
j_gene: TRBJ2-1
CDR3nt: TGCAGCGTTGAAGTGACTAGCGGGAGCAATGAGCAGTTCTTC
CDR3aa: CSVEVTSGSNEQFF

d_gene: NA
abundance: NA
v_gene: TRBV11-2
j_gene: TRBJ2-7
CDR3nt: TGTGCCAGCAGCCCCCCGGGGGGCCCCGAGCAGTACTTC
CDR3aa: CASSPPGGPEQYF

d_gene: NA
abundance: NA
v_gene: TRBV6-2/TRBV6-3
j_gene: TRBJ1-5
CDR3nt: TGTGCCAGCAGTTCGGCGGGGGAGCACGATCAGCCCCAGCATTTT
CDR3aa: CASSSAGEHDQPQHF

d_gene: TRBD1
abundance: few
v_gene: TRBV7-3
j_gene: TRBJ2-6
CDR3nt: TGTGCCAGCAGCCCGACACACAGGGGTTCTCCCTCTGGGGCCAACGTCCTGACTTTC
CDR3aa: CASSPTHRGSPSGANVLTF

d_gene: TRBD2
abundance: NA
v_gene: TRBV29-1
j_gene: TRBJ2-1
CDR3nt: TGCAGCGTTGGTGGGACTAGCGTATACAATGAGCAGTTCTTC
CDR3aa: CSVGGTSVYNEQFF

d_gene: TRBD2
abundance: NA
v_gene: TRBV28
j_gene: TRBJ2-1
CDR3nt: TGTGCCAGTTTAGCGGGAGGGAATGAGCAGTTCTTC
CDR3aa: CASLAGGNEQFF

d_gene: TRBD1
abundance: NA
v_gene: TRBV25-1
j_gene: TRBJ2-5
CDR3nt: TGTGCCAGCAGCTACAGGGGTTCGGAGACCCAGTACTTC
CDR3aa: CASSYRGSETQYF

d_gene: TRBD1
abundance: NA
v_gene: TRBV28
j_gene: TRBJ2-2
CDR3nt: TGTGCCAGCAGGTTACAGGGGGCGGGCACCGGGGAGCTGTTTTTT
CDR3aa: CASRLQGAGTGELFF

d_gene: TRBD1
abundance: NA
v_gene: TRBV5-4
j_gene: TRBJ2-1
CDR3nt: TGTGCCAGCAGCTTGGCCAGCGCCAGGGGGCCCTACAATGAGCAGTTCTTC
CDR3aa: CASSLASARGPYNEQFF

d_gene: TRBD1
abundance: NA
v_gene: TRBV19
j_gene: TRBJ2-1
CDR3nt: TGTGCCAGTAGTCACGACAGGGCCGACAACAATGAGCAGTTCTTC
CDR3aa: CASSHDRADNNEQFF

d_gene: NA
abundance: NA
v_gene: TRBV28
j_gene: TRBJ1-5
CDR3nt: TGTGCCAGCAGTTTACTGGCGAGGGTCAATCAGCCCCAGCATTTT
CDR3aa: CASSLLARVNQPQHF

d_gene: NA
abundance: NA
v_gene: TRBV6-6
j_gene: TRBJ1-4
CDR3nt: TGTGCCAGCAGTGGGGACACCCCAACTAATGAAAAACTGTTTTTT
CDR3aa: CASSGDTPTNEKLFF

d_gene: NA
abundance: NA
v_gene: TRBV7-8
j_gene: TRBJ1-4
CDR3nt: TGTGCCAGCAGCTTAAACGCCCTGTGGGGCAGGAATGAAAAACTGTTTTTT
CDR3aa: CASSLNALWGRNEKLFF

d_gene: TRBD1
abundance: NA
v_gene: TRBV5-6
j_gene: TRBJ1-5
CDR3nt: TGTGCCAGCAGCTTGGACGGGCGCAGGGGGAATCAGCCCCAGCATTTT
CDR3aa: CASSLDGRRGNQPQHF

d_gene: NA
abundance: NA
v_gene: TRBV6-5
j_gene: TRBJ1-2
CDR3nt: TGTGCCAGCAGTTACTCGACACGTTATGGCTACACCTTC
CDR3aa: CASSYSTRYGYTF

d_gene: NA
abundance: NA
v_gene: TRBV3-1/TRBV3-2
j_gene: TRBJ1-1
CDR3nt: TGTGCCAGCAGCCAAGAAGGAGGGATGAACACTGAAGCTTTCTTT
CDR3aa: CASSQEGGMNTEAFF

d_gene: NA
abundance: NA
v_gene: TRBV5-6
j_gene: TRBJ2-7
CDR3nt: TGTGCCACCCCCCTAAGCGGCTACGAGCAGTACTTC
CDR3aa: CATPLSGYEQYF

d_gene: TRBD2
abundance: NA
v_gene: TRBV30
j_gene: TRBJ2-3
CDR3nt: TGTGCCTGGACGGCGGGAGTCATCACAGATACGCAGTATTTT
CDR3aa: CAWTAGVITDTQYF

d_gene: NA
abundance: NA
v_gene: TRBV5-1
j_gene: TRBJ1-1
CDR3nt: TGCGCCAGCAGCCTCAGCCCGCGGGGGGACACTGAAGCTTTCTTT
CDR3aa: CASSLSPRGDTEAFF

d_gene: TRBD2
abundance: NA
v_gene: TRBV28
j_gene: TRBJ2-2
CDR3nt: TGTGCCAGCAGTCGCTCAGGCGGACTAGCGGGAAGGGGGGAGCTGTTTTTT
CDR3aa: CASSRSGGLAGRGELFF

d_gene: NA
abundance: NA
v_gene: TRBV30
j_gene: TRBJ1-2
CDR3nt: TGTGCCTGGAGTGATCTCCACGTTACGGGGAACTATGGCTACACCTTC
CDR3aa: CAWSDLHVTGNYGYTF